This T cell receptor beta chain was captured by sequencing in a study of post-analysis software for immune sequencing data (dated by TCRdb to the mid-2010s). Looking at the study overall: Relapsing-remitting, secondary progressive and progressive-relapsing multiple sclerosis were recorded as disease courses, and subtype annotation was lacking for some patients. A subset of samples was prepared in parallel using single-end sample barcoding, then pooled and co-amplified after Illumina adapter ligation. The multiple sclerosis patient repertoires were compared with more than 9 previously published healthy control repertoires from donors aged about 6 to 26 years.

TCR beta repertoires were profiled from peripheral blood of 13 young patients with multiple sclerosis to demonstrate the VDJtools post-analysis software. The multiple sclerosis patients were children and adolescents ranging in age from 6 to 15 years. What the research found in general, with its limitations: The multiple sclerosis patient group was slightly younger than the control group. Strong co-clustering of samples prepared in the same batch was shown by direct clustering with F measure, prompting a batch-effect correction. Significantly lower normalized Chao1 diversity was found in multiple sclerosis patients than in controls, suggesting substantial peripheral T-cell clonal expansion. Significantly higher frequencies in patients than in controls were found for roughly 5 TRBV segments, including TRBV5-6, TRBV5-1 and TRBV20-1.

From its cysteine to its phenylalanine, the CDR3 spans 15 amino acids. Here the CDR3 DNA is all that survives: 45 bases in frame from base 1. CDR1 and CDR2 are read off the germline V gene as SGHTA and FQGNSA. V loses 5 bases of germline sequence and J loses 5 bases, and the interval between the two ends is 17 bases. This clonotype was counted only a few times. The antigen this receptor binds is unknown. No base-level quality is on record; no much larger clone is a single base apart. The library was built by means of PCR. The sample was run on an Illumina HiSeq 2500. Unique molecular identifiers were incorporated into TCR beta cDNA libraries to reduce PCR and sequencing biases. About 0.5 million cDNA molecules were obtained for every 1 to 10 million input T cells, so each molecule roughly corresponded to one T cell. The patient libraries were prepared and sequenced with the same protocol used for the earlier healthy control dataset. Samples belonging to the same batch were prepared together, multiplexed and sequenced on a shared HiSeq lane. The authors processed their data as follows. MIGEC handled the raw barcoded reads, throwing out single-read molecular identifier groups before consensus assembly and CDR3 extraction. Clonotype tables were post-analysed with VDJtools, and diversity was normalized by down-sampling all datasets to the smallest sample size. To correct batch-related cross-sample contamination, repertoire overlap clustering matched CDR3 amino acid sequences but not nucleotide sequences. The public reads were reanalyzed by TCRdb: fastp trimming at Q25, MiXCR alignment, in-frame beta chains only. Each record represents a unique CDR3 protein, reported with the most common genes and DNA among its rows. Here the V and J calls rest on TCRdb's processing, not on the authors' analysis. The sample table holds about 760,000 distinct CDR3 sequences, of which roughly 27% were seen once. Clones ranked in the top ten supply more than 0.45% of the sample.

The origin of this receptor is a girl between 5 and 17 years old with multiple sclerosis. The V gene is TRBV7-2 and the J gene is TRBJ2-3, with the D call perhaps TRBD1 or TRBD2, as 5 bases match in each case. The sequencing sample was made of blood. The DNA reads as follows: TGTGCCAGCAGCCTACTAGGGGCCGGTAGAGATACGCAGTATTTT. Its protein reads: CASSLLGAGRDTQYF. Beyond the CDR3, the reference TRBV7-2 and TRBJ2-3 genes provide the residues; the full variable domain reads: GAGVSQSPSNKVTEKGKDVELRCDPISGHTALYWYRQSLGQGLEFLIYFQGNSAPDKSGLPSDRFSAERTGGSVSTLTIQRTQQEDSAVYLCASSLLGAGRDTQYFGPGTRLTVL.